This T cell receptor beta chain was obtained from a study of cytomegalovirus exposure and HLA in healthy donors. Study findings and constraints: Researchers reported that a few CMV-associated chains were confirmed in vitro as CMV antigen-specific.

Trimming at V came to 6 bases and at J to 4 bases, leaving 2 bases not matched to a gene. CDR3 size: 14 residues. Germline V lookup: CDR1 MNHNY, CDR2 SVGAGI (reference sequence). PCR amplification relied on 60 Vbeta primers (plus 13 Jbeta primers). Only in-frame clones appear in the TCRdb table, and some are missing; sequencing was by immunoSEQ multiplex PCR. The sample yields under 140,000 clones, 60% to 85% seen once. This clone occurred a few times. Its antigen remains unknown. The receptor was derived from a woman in her thirties in good health and CMV-seronegative. Sequenced material: PBMCs. The rearrangement links TRBV6-6 to TRBJ2-1, with 11 bases matching TRBD2. Written as DNA, the CDR3 is TGTGCCAGCAGGACTAGCGGGATTTACAATGAGCAGTTCTTC. Translated: CASRTSGIYNEQFF.